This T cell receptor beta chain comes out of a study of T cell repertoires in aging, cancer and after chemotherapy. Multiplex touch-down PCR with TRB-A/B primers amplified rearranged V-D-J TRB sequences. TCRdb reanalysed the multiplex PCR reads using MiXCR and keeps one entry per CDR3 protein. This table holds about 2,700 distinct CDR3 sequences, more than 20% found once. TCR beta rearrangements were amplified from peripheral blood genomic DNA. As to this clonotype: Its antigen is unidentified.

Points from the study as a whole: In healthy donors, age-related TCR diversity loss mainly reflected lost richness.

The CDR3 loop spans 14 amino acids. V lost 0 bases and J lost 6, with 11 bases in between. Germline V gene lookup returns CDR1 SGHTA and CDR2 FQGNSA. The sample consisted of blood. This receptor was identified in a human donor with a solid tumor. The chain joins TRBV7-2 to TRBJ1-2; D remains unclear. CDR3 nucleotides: TGTGCCAGCAGCTTAGCCATACGGGAGGATGGCTACACCTTC. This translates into CASSLAIREDGYTF.